The 27 T cell receptor beta chains presented below share a single source sample, sequenced in a study of metastatic and nonmetastatic thyroid tumors. The entire patient cohort was treatment-naive prior to thyroid surgery. MiXCR re-clonotyped the PCR reads for TCRdb. Of 30,000 to 40,000 clones in the sample, 15% were seen once. Sequencing was performed on blood. The receptors were sampled from a male donor with papillary thyroid cancer or a benign thyroid nodule (not recorded which). Some clones in this sample may be carry-over from other donors' samples.

The chain employs TRBV20-1 and TRBJ2-3; D may be TRBD2 (6 bases). The CDR3 is made up of 18 amino acids. Germline V gene lookup returns CDR1 DFQATT and CDR2 SNEGSKA (reference sequence). The V and J ends lost 4 bases and 3 bases respectively, with 26 bases between them. This CDR3 is CSAKRRGGGLGLTDTQYF. The CDR3 bases are TGCAGTGCTAAAAGGCGGGGCGGCGGTTTGGGGTTAACAGATACGCAGTATTTT.

This clone was counted at least ten times. V gene TRBV5-4 combines with J gene TRBJ2-2; 7 bases map to TRBD1. The V gene end was trimmed by 4 bases and the J gene end by 4 bases; junction bases not matched to a gene: 7. There are 15 residues in the CDR3. From germline, CDR1 is SGHNT and CDR2 YYREEE (reference sequence). The CDR3 region is CASSPRQGSTGELFF. CDR3 coding DNA: TGTGCCAGCAGCCCACGACAGGGAAGCACCGGGGAGCTGTTTTTT.

This clone was recorded at least ten times. This may come from a read error, since a much larger clone is one base off. Different DNA sequences within this sample yield the same CDR3. The rearrangement uses TRBV24-1 and TRBJ1-1; no clear D gene. CDR3 length equals 14 residues. The germline V gene encodes CDR1 KGHDR and CDR2 SFDVKD. As DNA, the CDR3 is TGTGCCACCAGCGATTCATTAGGCGAAAGTGAAGCTTTCTTT. It encodes CATSDSLGESEAFF.

This clone has a count of ten or more. The chain links TRBV20-1 to TRBJ2-2, with D possibly matching TRBD2 (5 bases). The length of the CDR3 is 15 residues. Trimming took 2 bases from V and 4 from J, leaving 14 bases between them. Germline lookup yields CDR1 DFQATT and CDR2 SNEGSKA (reference sequence). CDR3 in amino acids: CSARPFTRSTGELFF. The CDR3 DNA is TGCAGTGCTAGACCCTTTACTAGAAGCACCGGGGAGCTGTTTTTT.

This clone was seen many times. The chain employs TRBV29-1 and TRBJ2-5; no reliable D call. V lost 7 bases to trimming and J lost 3 bases, with 12 bases between them. Germline loops: CDR1 SQVTM, CDR2 ANQGSEA. The CDR3 loop spans 12 amino acids. The CDR3 sequence: CSAVGPEETQYF. CDR3 sequence (DNA): TGCAGCGCTGTAGGGCCGGAAGAGACCCAGTACTTC.

As regards this clone: Since a much larger clone is just one base distant, this may be a read error. This chain connects TRBV28 to TRBJ2-4; TRBD1 agrees at 7 bases. The CDR3 consists of 15 residues. Germline assignment: CDR1 MDHEN and CDR2 SYDVKM. CDR3 loop: CASSLGGTAKNIKYF. For the CDR3, the DNA is TGTGCCAGCAGTTTGGGTGGGACAGCCAAAAACATTAAGTACTTC.

The rearrangement uses TRBV20-1 and TRBJ2-3; D could derive from TRBD1 or TRBD2 (5 bases each). This CDR3 comprises 15 residues. Looked up from germline, CDR1 is DFQATT and CDR2 is SNEGSKA (reference sequence). Trimming took off 5 bases at V and 12 bases at J, with 27 bases between the two ends. The DNA for the CDR3 is TGCAGTGCTCCCCAGGTCGGGACCGCGAGGGGTACTCAGTATTTT. Amino acids: CSAPQVGTARGTQYF.

This clone was counted at least ten times. The V and J genes are TRBV5-1 and TRBJ2-1, with D possibly TRBD2 on 5 matching bases. The ends were cut back, 0 bases at V and 13 bases at J, with 14 bases in the middle. The CDR3 covers 13 residues. In germline, CDR1 is SGHRS, CDR2 YFSETQ. This CDR3 is CASSLADSLHQFF. The CDR3 DNA reads TGCGCCAGCAGCTTGGCGGACTCCCTTCATCAGTTCTTC. The full variable domain, in which reference TRBV5-1 and TRBJ2-1 provide the parts outside the CDR3, is KAGVTQTPRYLIKTRGQQVTLSCSPISGHRSVSWYQQTPGQGLQFLFEYFSETQRNKGNFPGRFSGRQFSNSRSEMNVSTLELGDSALYLCASSLADSLHQFFGPGTRLTVL.

In its sample, this clone was seen many times. The chain has TRBV7-6 and TRBJ2-5, with a tentative D call TRBD1 (5 bases). V dropped 5 bases and J dropped 1 base, with 11 bases sitting between them. Per germline, CDR1 SGHVS and CDR2 FNYEAQ. CDR3 size: 14 residues. CDR3 protein: CASSQSTVQETQYF. The DNA of the CDR3 is TGTGCCAGCAGCCAATCGACAGTCCAAGAGACCCAGTACTTC. Supplemented by reference TRBV7-6 and TRBJ2-5, the full variable domain reads GAGVSQSPRYKVTKRGQDVALRCDPISGHVSLYWYRQALGQGPEFLTYFNYEAQQDKSGLPNDRFSAERPEGSISTLTIQRTEQRDSAMYRCASSQSTVQETQYFGPGTRLLVL.

This clone was counted only a few times. The chain has TRBV5-4 and TRBJ2-3, with no clear D. Germline CDR1 and CDR2: SGHNT and YYREEE (reference sequence). The germline V and J ends were trimmed by 1 base and 4 bases, with 7 bases remaining between them. The CDR3 totals 13 residues. DNA for the CDR3: TGTGCCAGCAGCTTGTATGTGTCAGATACGCAGTATTTT. This codes for CASSLYVSDTQYF.

This clone was seen ten or more times. Written as DNA, the CDR3 is TGTGCCAGCAGCCCCCAGCGGGAAGTAAGGTCCTACAATGAGCAGTTCTTC. It is translated as CASSPQREVRSYNEQFF. V and J are TRBV7-2 and TRBJ2-1; 7 bases are a match to TRBD2. This CDR3 region has 17 residues. Per germline, CDR1 SGHTA and CDR2 FQGNSA. Trimming removed 5 bases from V and 1 base from J; junction bases left unmatched: 11.

This clone appeared a few times. The gene calls are TRBV19 and TRBJ1-1; TRBD1 agrees at 7 bases. With 6 bases clipped from V and 3 bases from J, the junction kept 7 bases outside the gene matches. This CDR3 has 14 amino acids. Germline V gene lookup returns CDR1 LNHDA and CDR2 SQIVND (reference sequence). CDR3 sequence reads: CASRTGLGDTEAFF. CDR3 nucleotides: TGTGCCAGTAGGACAGGGTTAGGGGACACTGAAGCTTTCTTT.

This clone was recorded many times. The chain couples TRBV20-1 to TRBJ1-2; 8 positions match TRBD1. Germline CDR1 DFQATT, CDR2 SNEGSKA (reference sequence). With V trimmed by 2 bases and J by 7 bases, 3 bases remained unmatched. This CDR3 has 12 amino acids. For the CDR3, the DNA is TGCAGTGCTAGACGGACAGGGCTTGGCTACACCTTC. Its protein is CSARRTGLGYTF.

Many counts were recorded for this clone. The chain uses TRBV18 and TRBJ2-2; D is perhaps TRBD2 (6 bases). The CDR3 extends over 14 amino acids. CDR1 and CDR2 from the germline V gene are KGHSH and LQKENI. V dropped 6 bases and J dropped 6 bases, with 14 bases sitting between them. The DNA of the CDR3 is TGTGCCAGCTCCCCGACTAGTTTGTCCGGGGAGCTGTTTTTT. Translating gives CASSPTSLSGELFF.

This clone has at least ten counts. The junction does not match germline at one end; this may be a read error. Different DNA sequences within this sample yield the same CDR3. CDR3 residues: CASSLAVSYEQYF. In DNA, the CDR3 is TGTGCCAGTAGCTTAGCAGTCTCCTACGAGCAGTACTTC. The rearrangement joins TRBV7-2 to TRBJ2-7; D is unclear. Germline V gene data show CDR1 as SGHTA and CDR2 as FQGNSA. The length of the CDR3 is 13 residues.

With regard to this clone: A read error may account for a junction end that differs from germline. The rearrangement uses TRBV4-3 and TRBJ2-1, with 9 bases identical to TRBD2. The CDR3 is 21 amino acids. Germline V gene lookup returns CDR1 LGHNA and CDR2 YSLEER. The DNA of the CDR3 is TGCGCCAGCAGCCGCAAAGTAAGTAGCGGGAGCCATGTCAGCTCCTACAATGAGCATTTCTTC. Translating gives CASSRKVSSGSHVSSYNEHFF.

This clone has a count of ten or more. The J gene is TRBJ2-7, the V gene TRBV15; no clear D gene. Trimming stripped 1 base from V and 2 bases from J, with 9 bases between. The V gene's germline CDR1 is LNHNV and CDR2 YYDKDF (reference sequence). This CDR3 comprises 14 residues. The CDR3: CATSRGARTYEQYF. CDR3 DNA sequence: TGTGCCACCAGCAGAGGTGCTCGGACCTACGAGCAGTACTTC. Full variable domain (remainder filled in from reference TRBV15 and TRBJ2-7): DAMVIQNPRYQVTQFGKPVTLSCSQTLNHNVMYWYQQKSSQAPKLLFHYYDKDFNNEADTPDNFQSRRPNTSFCFLDIRSPGLGDTAMYLCATSRGARTYEQYFGPGTRLTVT.

Many counts were recorded for this clone. V and J are TRBV5-6 and TRBJ1-1; no clear D. Germline CDR1 is SGHDT and CDR2 is YYEEEE. Trimming pared 4 bases from V and 5 bases from J, leaving 18 bases between. This CDR3 has 15 amino acids. CDR3 DNA sequence: TGTGCCAGCAGCCCACTAATGGGGAGGATAACTGAAGCTTTCTTT. Its translation is CASSPLMGRITEAFF.

Ten or more counts support this clone. The V call is TRBV4-3, the J call TRBJ1-2, with 7 bases that match TRBD1. CDR3 size: 16 residues. V dropped 4 bases and J dropped 6; count of bases not matched to a gene: 14. The germline CDR1 and CDR2 sequences are LGHNA and YSLEER. CDR3 in amino acids: CASSLQLRTGENGYTF. The CDR3 region has the DNA TGCGCCAGCAGCCTTCAACTCCGGACAGGAGAAAATGGCTACACCTTC.

This clone was detected ten times or more. The rearrangement joins TRBV3-1 to TRBJ2-1, with TRBD2 as a possible D gene (5 bases). V was trimmed by 0 bases and J by 7 bases, leaving 10 bases between them. Germline V CDR1 and CDR2: LGHDT, YNNKEL (reference sequence). The CDR3 is 14 amino acids. DNA of the CDR3: TGTGCCAGCAGCCAAGAGCTTACTAGGAATGAGCAGTTCTTC. It is translated as CASSQELTRNEQFF.

The chain uses TRBV20-1 and TRBJ2-1; 15 bases match TRBD2. The CDR3 runs to 18 residues. Unmatched junction bases numbered 15, after V lost 5 bases and J lost 7 bases. CDR1 is DFQATT, CDR2 SNEGSKA, per germline (reference sequence). CDR3 sequence reads: CSAATGLAGGLTPNEQFF. The CDR3 DNA is TGCAGTGCTGCCACGGGACTAGCGGGAGGACTGACCCCAAATGAGCAGTTCTTC.

This clone has a count of ten or more. Written as DNA, the CDR3 is TGTGCCAGCAGCTTTCAACAGGGTCGGACAGATACGCAGTATTTT. Translated: CASSFQQGRTDTQYF. The gene calls are TRBV11-1 and TRBJ2-3; a weak D match, TRBD1 (6 bases). This CDR3 is 15 amino acids long. Germline CDR1 is SGHAT and CDR2 is FQDESV (reference sequence). The V end lost 3 bases, the J end lost 3 bases, and 13 bases lay between the germline ends.

There are many counts of this clone. The rearrangement joins TRBV7-9 to TRBJ2-1, with 8 bases identical to TRBD2. J was trimmed by 9 bases and V by 5 bases; bases with no gene match: 12. The CDR3 loop spans 15 amino acids. CDR1 and CDR2 (germline): SEHNR, FQNEAQ (reference sequence). In DNA form, the CDR3 reads TGTGCCAGCAGCCCGGGGGGGGAGGGCCGTGGTGAGCAGTTCTTC. This encodes CASSPGGEGRGEQFF.

This clone was observed at least ten times. V gene TRBV10-3 combines with J gene TRBJ1-5; unclear D gene. The germline CDR1 and CDR2 sequences are ENHRY and SYGVKD. The CDR3 totals 12 residues. The V and J ends lost 3 bases and 3 bases respectively, with 3 bases between them. CDR3 nucleotides: TGTGCCATCAGTGATAACAATCAGCCCCAGCATTTT. This sequence encodes CAISDNNQPQHF.

Many counts were recorded for this clone. The V call is TRBV10-2, the J call TRBJ2-1, with D hard to call. Trimming took 6 bases from V and 6 from J, leaving 12 bases between them. The germline CDR1 and CDR2 sequences are WSHSY and SAAADI. The CDR3 is 13 residues long. The CDR3 protein is CASSLGDTNEQFF. The CDR3 region has the DNA TGCGCCAGCAGCCTGGGCGACACCAATGAGCAGTTCTTC.

V usage is TRBV30 and J usage is TRBJ2-7; no definite D call. The CDR3 spans 12 residues. V was cut by 2 bases and J by 6 bases, with 11 bases left in between. CDR1 and CDR2 from the germline V gene are GTSNPN and SVGIG (reference sequence). In DNA form, the CDR3 reads TGTGCCTGGAGTTACTTAGACGGCGAGCAGTACTTC. This translates into CAWSYLDGEQYF.

On this clone: Germline is not matched at one junction end, which may reflect a read error. This chain connects TRBV2 to TRBJ1-2; D might be TRBD1 (5 bases). The CDR3 is 14 amino acids. CDR1 is SNHLY, CDR2 FYNNEI, per germline. The CDR3 sequence is CASRYWGSSGATPF. The CDR3 coding sequence is TGTGCCAGCAGGTACTGGGGGTCCTCGGGCGCGACACCCTTC.